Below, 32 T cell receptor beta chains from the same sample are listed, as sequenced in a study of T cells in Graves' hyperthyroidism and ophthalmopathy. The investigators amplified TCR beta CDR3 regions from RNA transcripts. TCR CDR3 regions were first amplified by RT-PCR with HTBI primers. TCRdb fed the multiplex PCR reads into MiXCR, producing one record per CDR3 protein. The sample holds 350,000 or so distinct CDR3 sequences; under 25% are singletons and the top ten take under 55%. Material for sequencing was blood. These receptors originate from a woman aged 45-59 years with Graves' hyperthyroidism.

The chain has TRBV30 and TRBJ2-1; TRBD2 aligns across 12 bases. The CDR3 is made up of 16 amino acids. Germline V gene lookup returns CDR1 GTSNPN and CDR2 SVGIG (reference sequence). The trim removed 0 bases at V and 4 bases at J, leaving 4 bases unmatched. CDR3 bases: TGTGCCTGGAGTGTAGGCACTAGCGGGAGGTACAATGAGCAGTTCTTC. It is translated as CAWSVGTSGRYNEQFF.

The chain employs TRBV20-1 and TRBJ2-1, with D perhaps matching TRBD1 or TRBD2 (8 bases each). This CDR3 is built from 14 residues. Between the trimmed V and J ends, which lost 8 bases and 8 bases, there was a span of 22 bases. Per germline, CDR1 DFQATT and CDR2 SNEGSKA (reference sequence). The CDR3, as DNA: TGCAGTAGTAGCGGGACAGGTCCGGGGGATGAGCAGTTCTTC. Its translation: CSSSGTGPGDEQFF.

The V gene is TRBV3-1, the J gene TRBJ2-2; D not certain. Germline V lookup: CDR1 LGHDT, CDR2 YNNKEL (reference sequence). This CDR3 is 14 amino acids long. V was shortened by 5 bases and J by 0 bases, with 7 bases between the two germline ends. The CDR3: CASSSVPNTGELFF. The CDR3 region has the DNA TGTGCCAGCAGCTCCGTCCCGAACACCGGGGAGCTGTTTTTT.

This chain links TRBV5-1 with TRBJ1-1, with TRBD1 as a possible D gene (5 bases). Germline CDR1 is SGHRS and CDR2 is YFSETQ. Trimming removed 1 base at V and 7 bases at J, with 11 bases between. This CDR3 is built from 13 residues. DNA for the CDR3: TGCGCCAGCAGCTTGCCAGGGTCGGGTGAAGCTTTCTTT. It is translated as CASSLPGSGEAFF.

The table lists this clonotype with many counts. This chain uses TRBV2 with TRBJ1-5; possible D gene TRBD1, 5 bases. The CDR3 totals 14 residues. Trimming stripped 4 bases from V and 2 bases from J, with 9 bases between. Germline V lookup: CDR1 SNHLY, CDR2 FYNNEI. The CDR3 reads CASSAQGGNQPQHF. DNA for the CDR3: TGTGCCAGCAGTGCCCAGGGAGGCAATCAGCCCCAGCATTTT.

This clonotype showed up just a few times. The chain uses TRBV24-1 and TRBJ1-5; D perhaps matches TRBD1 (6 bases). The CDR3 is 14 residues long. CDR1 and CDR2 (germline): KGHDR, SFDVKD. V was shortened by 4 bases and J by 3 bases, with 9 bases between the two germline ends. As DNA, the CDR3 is TGTGCCACCAGTGAAGACAGGTACAATCAGCCCCAGCATTTT. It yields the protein CATSEDRYNQPQHF.

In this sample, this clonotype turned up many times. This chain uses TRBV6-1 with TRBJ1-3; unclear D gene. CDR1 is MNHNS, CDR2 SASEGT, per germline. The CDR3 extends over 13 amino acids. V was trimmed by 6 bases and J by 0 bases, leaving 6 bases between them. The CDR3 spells CASSGSSGNTIYF. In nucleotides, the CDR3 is TGTGCCAGCAGCGGAAGCTCTGGAAACACCATATATTTT.

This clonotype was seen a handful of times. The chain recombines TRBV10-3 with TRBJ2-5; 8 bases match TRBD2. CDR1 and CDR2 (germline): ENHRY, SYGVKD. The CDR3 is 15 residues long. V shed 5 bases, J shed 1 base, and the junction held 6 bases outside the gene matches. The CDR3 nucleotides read TGTGCCATCAGTCGGGAGGGCCCGATCCAAGAGACCCAGTACTTC. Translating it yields CAISREGPIQETQYF.

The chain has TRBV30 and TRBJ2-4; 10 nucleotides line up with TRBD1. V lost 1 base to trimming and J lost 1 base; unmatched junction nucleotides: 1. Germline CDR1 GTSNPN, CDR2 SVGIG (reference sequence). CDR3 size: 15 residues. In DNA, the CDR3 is TGTGCCTGGAGTGGGGACAGGGGCGCCAAAAACATTCAGTACTTC. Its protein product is CAWSGDRGAKNIQYF.

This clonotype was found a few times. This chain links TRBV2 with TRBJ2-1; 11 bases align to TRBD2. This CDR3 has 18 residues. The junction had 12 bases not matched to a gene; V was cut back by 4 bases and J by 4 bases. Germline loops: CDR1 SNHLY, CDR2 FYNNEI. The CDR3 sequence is CASSGLLAGGGGYNEQFF. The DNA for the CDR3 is TGTGCCAGCAGTGGTCTTCTAGCGGGAGGTGGGGGATACAATGAGCAGTTCTTC.

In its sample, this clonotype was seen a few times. CDR3 sequence: CASSAGGQGIYGYTF. DNA of the CDR3: TGTGCCAGCAGTGCAGGGGGACAGGGGATCTATGGCTACACCTTC. The chain links TRBV9 to TRBJ1-2, with 10 nucleotides matching TRBD1. This CDR3 is built from 15 residues. The germline V gene encodes CDR1 SGDLS and CDR2 YYNGEE. V shed 5 bases and J 4 bases; nucleotides not matched to a gene: 8.

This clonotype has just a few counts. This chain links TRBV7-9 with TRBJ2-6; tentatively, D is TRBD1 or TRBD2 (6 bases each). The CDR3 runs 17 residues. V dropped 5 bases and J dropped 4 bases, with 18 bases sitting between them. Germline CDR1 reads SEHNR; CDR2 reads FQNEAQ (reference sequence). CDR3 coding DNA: TGTGCCAGCAGCCTGGAGGTCGGGGGCGCCGGGGCCAACGTCCTGACTTTC. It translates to CASSLEVGGAGANVLTF.

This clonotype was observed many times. The CDR3 DNA sequence: TGTGCCATCAAAGCCCCGGGGGCCCAAGAGACCCAGTACTTC. Translating gives CAIKAPGAQETQYF. The chain has TRBV10-3 and TRBJ2-5, with D perhaps assigned TRBD1 or TRBD2 (6 bases each). CDR1 is ENHRY, CDR2 SYGVKD, per germline. V lost 7 bases to trimming and J lost 1 base, with 13 bases between them. The CDR3 loop spans 14 amino acids.

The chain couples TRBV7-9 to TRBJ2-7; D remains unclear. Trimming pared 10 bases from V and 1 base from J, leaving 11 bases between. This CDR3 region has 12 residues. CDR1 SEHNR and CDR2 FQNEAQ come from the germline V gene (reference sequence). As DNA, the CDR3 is TGTGCCACCGGCTTCAGGTCCTACGAGCAGTACTTC. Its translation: CATGFRSYEQYF.

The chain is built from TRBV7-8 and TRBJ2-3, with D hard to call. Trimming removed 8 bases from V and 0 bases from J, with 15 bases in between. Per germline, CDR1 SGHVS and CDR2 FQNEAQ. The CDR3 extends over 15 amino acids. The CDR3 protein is CASYTSVGSTDTQYF. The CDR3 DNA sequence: TGTGCCAGCTATACGAGCGTCGGAAGCACAGATACGCAGTATTTT.

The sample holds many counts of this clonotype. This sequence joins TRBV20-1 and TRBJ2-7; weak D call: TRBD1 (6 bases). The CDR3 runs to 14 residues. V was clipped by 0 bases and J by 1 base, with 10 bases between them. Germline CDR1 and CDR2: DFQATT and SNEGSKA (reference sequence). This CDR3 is CSARDLGGSYEQYF. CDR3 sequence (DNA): TGCAGTGCTAGAGATCTAGGGGGATCCTACGAGCAGTACTTC.

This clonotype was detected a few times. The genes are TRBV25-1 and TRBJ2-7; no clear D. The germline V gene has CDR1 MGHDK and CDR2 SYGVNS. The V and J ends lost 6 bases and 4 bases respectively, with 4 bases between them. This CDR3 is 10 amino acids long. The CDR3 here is CASRGYEQYF. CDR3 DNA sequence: TGTGCCAGCAGGGGATACGAGCAGTACTTC.

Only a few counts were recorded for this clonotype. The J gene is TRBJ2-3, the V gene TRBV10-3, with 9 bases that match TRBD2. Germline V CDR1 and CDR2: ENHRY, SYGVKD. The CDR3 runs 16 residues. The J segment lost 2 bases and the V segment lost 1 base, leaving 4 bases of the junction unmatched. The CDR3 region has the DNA TGTGCCATCAGTGAGTTCTGGACTAGCGCCACAGATACGCAGTATTTT. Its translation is CAISEFWTSATDTQYF.

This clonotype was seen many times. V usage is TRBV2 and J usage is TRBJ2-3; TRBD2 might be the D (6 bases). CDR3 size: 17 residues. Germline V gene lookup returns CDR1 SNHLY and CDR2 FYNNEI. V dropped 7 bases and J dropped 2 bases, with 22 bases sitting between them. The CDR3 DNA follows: TGTGCCAGCAAAGCAGCTTGGAGGGAAGATCCCACAGATACGCAGTATTTT. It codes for CASKAAWREDPTDTQYF.

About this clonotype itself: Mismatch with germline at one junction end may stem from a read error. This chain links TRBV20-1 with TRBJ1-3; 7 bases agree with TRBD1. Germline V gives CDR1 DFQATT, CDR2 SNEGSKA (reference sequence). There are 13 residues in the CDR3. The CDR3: CGTGQPSGNTIYF. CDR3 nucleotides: TGTGGCACGGGACAGCCCTCTGGAAACACCATATATTTT.

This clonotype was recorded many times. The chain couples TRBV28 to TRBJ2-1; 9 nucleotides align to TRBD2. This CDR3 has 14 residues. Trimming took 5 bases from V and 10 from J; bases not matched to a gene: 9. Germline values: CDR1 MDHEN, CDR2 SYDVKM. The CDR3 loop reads CASSRIAGEGEQFF. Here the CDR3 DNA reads TGTGCCAGCAGTCGTATAGCGGGAGAGGGGGAGCAGTTCTTC.

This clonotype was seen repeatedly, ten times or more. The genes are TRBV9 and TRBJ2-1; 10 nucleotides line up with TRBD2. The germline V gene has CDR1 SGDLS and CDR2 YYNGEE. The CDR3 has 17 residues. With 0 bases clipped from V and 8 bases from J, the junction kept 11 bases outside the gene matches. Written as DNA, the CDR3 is TGTGCCAGCAGCGTAGCCCCGACTAGCGGGTCCGGCGATGAGCAGTTCTTC. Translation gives CASSVAPTSGSGDEQFF.

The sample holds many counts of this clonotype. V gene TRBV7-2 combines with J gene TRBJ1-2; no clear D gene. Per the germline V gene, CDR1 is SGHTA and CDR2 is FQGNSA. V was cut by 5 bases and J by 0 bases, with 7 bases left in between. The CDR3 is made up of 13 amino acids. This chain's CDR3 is CASSPTPNYGYTF. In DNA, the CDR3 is TGTGCCAGCAGCCCCACACCTAACTATGGCTACACCTTC.

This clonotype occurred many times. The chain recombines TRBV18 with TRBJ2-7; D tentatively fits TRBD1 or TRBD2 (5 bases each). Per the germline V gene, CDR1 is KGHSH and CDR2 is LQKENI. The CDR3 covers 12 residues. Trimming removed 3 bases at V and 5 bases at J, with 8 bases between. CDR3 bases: TGTGCCAGCTCACCCGGGACGGACGAGCAGTACTTC. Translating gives CASSPGTDEQYF.

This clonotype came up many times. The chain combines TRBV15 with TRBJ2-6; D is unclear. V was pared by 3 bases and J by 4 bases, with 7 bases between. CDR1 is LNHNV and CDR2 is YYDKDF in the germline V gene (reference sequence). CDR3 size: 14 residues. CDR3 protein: CATSRAAGANVLTF. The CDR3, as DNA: TGTGCCACCAGCAGGGCGGCAGGGGCCAACGTCCTGACTTTC.

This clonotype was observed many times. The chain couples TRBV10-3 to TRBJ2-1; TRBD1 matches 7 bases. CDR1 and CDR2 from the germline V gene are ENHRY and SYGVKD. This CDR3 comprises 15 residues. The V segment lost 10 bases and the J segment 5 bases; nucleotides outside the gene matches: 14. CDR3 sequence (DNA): TGTGCCACCCGTGGGGAATTGGGACAGCACAATGAGCAGTTCTTC. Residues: CATRGELGQHNEQFF.

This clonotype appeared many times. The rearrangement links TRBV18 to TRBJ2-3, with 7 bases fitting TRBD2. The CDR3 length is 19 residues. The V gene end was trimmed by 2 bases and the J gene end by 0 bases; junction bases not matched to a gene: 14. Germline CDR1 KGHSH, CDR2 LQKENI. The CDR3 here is CASSPWISSGGTSTDTQYF. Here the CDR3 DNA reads TGTGCCAGCTCACCATGGATATCGTCGGGAGGCACTAGCACAGATACGCAGTATTTT.

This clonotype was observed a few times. CDR3 coding DNA: TGTGCCAGTAGTCCCAGACGGGCTTTCTACAATGAGCAGTTCTTC. Its protein is CASSPRRAFYNEQFF. V and J are TRBV19 and TRBJ2-1; no clear D gene. V was trimmed by 5 bases and J by 3 bases, leaving 14 bases between them. The germline V gene has CDR1 LNHDA and CDR2 SQIVND (reference sequence). This CDR3 spans 15 amino acids.

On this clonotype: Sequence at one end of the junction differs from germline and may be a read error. CDR3 residues: CASSEEHTEAFF. In DNA, the CDR3 is TGTGCCAGCAGCGAAGAGCACACTGAAGCTTTCTTT. The chain links TRBV2 to TRBJ1-1; D gene ambiguous. The CDR3 is made up of 12 amino acids. CDR1 and CDR2 (germline): SNHLY, FYNNEI.

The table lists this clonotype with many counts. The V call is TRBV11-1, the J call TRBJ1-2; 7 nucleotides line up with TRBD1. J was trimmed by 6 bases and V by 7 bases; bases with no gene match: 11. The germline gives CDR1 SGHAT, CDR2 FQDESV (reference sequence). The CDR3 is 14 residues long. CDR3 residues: CASTPRQGRNGYTF. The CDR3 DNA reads TGTGCCAGCACCCCCCGACAGGGAAGGAATGGCTACACCTTC.

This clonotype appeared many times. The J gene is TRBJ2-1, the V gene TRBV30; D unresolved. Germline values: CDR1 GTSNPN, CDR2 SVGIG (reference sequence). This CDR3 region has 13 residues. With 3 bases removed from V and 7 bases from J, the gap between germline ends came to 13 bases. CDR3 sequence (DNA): TGTGCCTGGAGGCCCACTCTAGTTAATGAGCAGTTCTTC. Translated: CAWRPTLVNEQFF.

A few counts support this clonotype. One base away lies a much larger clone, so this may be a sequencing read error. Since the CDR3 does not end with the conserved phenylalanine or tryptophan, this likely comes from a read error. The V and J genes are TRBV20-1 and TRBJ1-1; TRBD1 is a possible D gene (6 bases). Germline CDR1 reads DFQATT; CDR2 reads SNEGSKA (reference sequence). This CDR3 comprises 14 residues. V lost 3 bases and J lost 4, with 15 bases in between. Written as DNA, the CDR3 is TGCAGTGCTAGCAACAGGGTTTGGGGCACTGAAGCTTTCCTT. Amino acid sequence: CSASNRVWGTEAFL.